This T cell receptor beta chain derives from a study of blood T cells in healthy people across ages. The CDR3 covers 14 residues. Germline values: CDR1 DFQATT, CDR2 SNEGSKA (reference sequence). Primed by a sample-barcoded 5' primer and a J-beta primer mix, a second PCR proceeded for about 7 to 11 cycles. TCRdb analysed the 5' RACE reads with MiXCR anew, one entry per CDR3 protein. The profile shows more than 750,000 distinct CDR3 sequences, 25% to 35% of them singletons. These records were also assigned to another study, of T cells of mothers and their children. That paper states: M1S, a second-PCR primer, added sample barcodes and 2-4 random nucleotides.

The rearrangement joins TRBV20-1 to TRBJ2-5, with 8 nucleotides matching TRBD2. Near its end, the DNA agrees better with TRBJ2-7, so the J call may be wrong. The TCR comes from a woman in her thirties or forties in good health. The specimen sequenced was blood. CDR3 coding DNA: TGCAGTGCTCCCGGGGGGGCCCTTCTCTACGAGCAGTACTTC. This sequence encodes CSAPGGALLYEQYF.